This T cell receptor beta chain comes out of a study of shared clonotypes between healthy human individuals. Background on the study: The cohort had two women and three men, ages 18 to 49.

It was CD45RO-negative cells, positively selected for CCR7, that made up naive CD8 cells, with terminally differentiated effector memory CD45RA+ cells excluded. Every one of the donors was a Caucasian adult that lived in Nashville, Tennessee. This CDR3 is 14 amino acids long. Germline loops: CDR1 SGDLS, CDR2 YYNGEE. V lost 0 bases to trimming and J lost 2 bases, with 8 bases between them. Roughly 27,000 T cell genomes, or approximately 190 ng DNA, went into the sorted-subset replicate PCRs. Some clones are missing from TCRdb's copy, which holds only in-frame ones; the method was immunoSEQ multiplex PCR. The repertoire consists of about 2.2 million clones, with just under 95% occurring once and the leading ten covering less than 2%.

This chain connects TRBV9 to TRBJ2-5; D is undetermined. The TCR comes from a man aged 18 to 29 in good health. Some clones in this sample may be carry-over from other donors' samples. Sequenced material: naive CD8+ T cells from PBMCs. The CDR3 is CASSVADGQETQYF. The CDR3 coding sequence is TGTGCCAGCAGCGTAGCGGACGGACAAGAGACCCAGTACTTC. Complete variable domain (other parts from reference TRBV9 and TRBJ2-5): DSGVTQTPKHLITATGQRVTLRCSPRSGDLSVYWYQQSLDQGLQFLIQYYNGEERAKGNILERFSAQQFPDLHSELNLSSLELGDSALYFCASSVADGQETQYFGPGTRLLVL.